This TCR beta chain stems from a study of blood T cells in healthy people across ages. A sample-barcoded 5' primer and a J-beta primer mix were used in a second PCR of roughly 6 to 11 cycles. TCRdb re-called the 5' RACE reads through MiXCR, storing one row per CDR3 protein. The sample consists of about 760,000 distinct CDR3 sequences, roughly 56% of them appearing once. This CDR3 has 15 residues. V shed 5 bases and J shed 3 bases, with 20 bases lying between them. Germline CDR1 reads DFQATT; CDR2 reads SNEGSKA (reference sequence). The chain is built from TRBV20-1 and TRBJ2-7, with D possibly TRBD2 on 6 matching bases. This TCR derives from a man aged 35-49 years in good health. The sequencing sample was made of blood. In nucleotides, the CDR3 is TGCAGTGCTCTCGCCCCGGCTAGCGCCATCTACGAGCAGTACTTC. Translation gives CSALAPASAIYEQYF.